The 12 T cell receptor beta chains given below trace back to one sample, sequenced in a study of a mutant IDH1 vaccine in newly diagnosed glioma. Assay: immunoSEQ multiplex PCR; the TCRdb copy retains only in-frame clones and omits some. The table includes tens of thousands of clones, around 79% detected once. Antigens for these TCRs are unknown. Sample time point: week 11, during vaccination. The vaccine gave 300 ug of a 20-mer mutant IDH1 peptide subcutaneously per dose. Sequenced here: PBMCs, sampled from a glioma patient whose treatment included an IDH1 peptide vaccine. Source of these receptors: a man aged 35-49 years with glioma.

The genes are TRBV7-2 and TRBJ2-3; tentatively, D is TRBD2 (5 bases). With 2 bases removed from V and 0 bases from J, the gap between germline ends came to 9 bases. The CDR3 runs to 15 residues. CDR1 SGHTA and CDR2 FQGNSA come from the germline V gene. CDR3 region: CASSLSGPSTDTQYF. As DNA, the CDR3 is TGTGCCAGCAGCTTAAGCGGCCCTAGCACAGATACGCAGTATTTT. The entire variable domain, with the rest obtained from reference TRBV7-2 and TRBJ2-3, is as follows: GAGVSQSPSNKVTEKGKDVELRCDPISGHTALYWYRQSLGQGLEFLIYFQGNSAPDKSGLPSDRFSAERTGGSVSTLTIQRTQQEDSAVYLCASSLSGPSTDTQYFGPGTRLTVL.

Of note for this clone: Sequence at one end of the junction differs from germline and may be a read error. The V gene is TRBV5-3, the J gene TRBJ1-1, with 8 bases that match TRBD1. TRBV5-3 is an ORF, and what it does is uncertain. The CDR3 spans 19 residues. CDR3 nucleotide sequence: TGTGCCAGAAGCGCCGAAATGGTTAGGACAGGGTTCCTGGTCGCCCCCGAGTTTTTT. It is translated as CARSAEMVRTGFLVAPEFF.

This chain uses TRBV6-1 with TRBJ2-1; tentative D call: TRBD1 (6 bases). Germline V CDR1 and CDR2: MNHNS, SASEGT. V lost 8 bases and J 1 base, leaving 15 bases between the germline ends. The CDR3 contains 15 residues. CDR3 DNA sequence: TGTGCCAGCCGAGACGGACAGAATTCCTACAATGAGCAGTTCTTC. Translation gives CASRDGQNSYNEQFF.

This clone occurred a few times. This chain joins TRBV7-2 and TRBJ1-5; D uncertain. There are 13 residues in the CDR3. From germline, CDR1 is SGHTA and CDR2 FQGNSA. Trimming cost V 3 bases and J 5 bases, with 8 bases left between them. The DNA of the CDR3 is TGTGCCAGCAGCTTTAGGCCCGATCAGCCCCAGCATTTT. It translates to CASSFRPDQPQHF.

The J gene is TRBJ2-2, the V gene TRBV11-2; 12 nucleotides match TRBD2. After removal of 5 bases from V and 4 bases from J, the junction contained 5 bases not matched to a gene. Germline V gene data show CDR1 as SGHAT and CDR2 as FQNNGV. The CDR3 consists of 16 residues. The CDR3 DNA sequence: TGTGCCAGCAGCCCAGTACTAGCGGGAGGCACCGGGGAGCTGTTTTTT. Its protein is CASSPVLAGGTGELFF.

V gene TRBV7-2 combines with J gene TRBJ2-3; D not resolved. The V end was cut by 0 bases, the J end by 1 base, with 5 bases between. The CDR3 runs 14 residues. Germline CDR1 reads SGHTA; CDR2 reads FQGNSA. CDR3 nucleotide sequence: TGTGCCAGCAGCTTAGCGCGAGGCACAGATACGCAGTATTTT. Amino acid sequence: CASSLARGTDTQYF.

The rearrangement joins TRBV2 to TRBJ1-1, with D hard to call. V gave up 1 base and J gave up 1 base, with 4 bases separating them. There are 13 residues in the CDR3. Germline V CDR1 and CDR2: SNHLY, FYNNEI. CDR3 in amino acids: CASSEVKNTEAFF. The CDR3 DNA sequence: TGTGCCAGCAGTGAAGTGAAGAACACTGAAGCTTTCTTT.

CDR3 sequence reads: CASSLAGRAYEQYV. In DNA form, the CDR3 reads TGTGCCAGCAGCCTAGCGGGCAGGGCTTACGAGCAGTACGTC. The chain uses TRBV7-9 and TRBJ2-7; TRBD2 agrees at 8 bases. The germline CDR1 and CDR2 sequences are SEHNR and FQNEAQ (reference sequence). The CDR3 runs 14 residues.

CDR3 residues: CASSPSTSYNEQFF. The CDR3 region has the DNA TGTGCCAGCAGCCCTAGTACCTCCTACAATGAGCAGTTCTTC. The V gene is TRBV7-8, the J gene TRBJ2-1; D unresolved. The CDR3 extends over 14 amino acids. The germline V gene has CDR1 SGHVS and CDR2 FQNEAQ. The germline V and J ends were trimmed by 5 bases and 0 bases, with 8 bases remaining between them.

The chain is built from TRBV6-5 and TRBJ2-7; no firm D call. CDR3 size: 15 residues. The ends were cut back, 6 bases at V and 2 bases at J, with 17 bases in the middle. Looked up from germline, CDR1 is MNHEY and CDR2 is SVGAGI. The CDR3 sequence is CASSRDPRAPYEQYV. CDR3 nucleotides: TGTGCCAGCAGCCGCGACCCAAGGGCACCCTACGAGCAGTACGTC.

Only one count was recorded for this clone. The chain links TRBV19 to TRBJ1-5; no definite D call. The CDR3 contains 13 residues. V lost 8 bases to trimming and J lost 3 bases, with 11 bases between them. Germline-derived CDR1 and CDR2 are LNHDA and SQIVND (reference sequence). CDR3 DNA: TGTGCCAGTGGTCGGGGTCCCAATCAGCCCCAGCATTTT. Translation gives CASGRGPNQPQHF.

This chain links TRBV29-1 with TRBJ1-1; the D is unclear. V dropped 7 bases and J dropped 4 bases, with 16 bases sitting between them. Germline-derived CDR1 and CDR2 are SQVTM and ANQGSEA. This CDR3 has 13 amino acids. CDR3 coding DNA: TGCAGCGCCGACCGGCGGGTTACCACTGAAGCTTTCTTT. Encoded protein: CSADRRVTTEAFF. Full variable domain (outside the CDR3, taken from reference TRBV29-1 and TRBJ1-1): SAVISQKPSRDICQRGTSLTIQCQVDSQVTMMFWYRQQPGQSLTLIATANQGSEATYESGFVIDKFPISRPNLTFSTLTVSNMSPEDSSIYLCSADRRVTTEAFFGQGTRLTVV.